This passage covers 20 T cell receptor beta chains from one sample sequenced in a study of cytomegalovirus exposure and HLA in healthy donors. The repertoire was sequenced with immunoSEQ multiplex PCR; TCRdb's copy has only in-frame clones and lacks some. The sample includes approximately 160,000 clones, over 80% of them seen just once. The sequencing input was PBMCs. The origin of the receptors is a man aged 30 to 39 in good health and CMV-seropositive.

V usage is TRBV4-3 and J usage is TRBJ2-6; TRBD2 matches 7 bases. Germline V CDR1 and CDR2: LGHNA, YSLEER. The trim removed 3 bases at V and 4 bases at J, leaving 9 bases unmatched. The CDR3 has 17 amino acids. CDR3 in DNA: TGCGCCAGCAGCCATGGGGGGAGGGCGGACGGGGCCAACGTCCTGACTTTC. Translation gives CASSHGGRADGANVLTF.

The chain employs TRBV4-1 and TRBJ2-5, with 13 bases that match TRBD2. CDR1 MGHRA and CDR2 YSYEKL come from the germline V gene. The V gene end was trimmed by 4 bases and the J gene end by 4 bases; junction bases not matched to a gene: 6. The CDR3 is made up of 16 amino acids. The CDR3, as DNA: TGCGCCAGCAGCCGGGGGACTAGCGGGGTGCGAGAGACCCAGTACTTC. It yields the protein CASSRGTSGVRETQYF.

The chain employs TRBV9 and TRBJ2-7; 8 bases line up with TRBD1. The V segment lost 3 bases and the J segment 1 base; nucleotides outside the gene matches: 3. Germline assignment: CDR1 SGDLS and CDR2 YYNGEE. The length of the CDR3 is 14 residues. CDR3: CASSAGGRSYEQYF. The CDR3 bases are TGTGCCAGCAGCGCAGGGGGCCGATCCTACGAGCAGTACTTC.

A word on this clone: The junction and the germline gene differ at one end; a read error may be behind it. The CDR3 DNA reads as TGTGCCAGCAGCTCGCGGACCGCGGGGGCGGGGCTCTTT. This codes for CASSSRTAGAGLF. The chain links TRBV7-2 to TRBJ1-1, with D possibly matching TRBD1 (6 bases). Germline loops: CDR1 SGHTA, CDR2 FQGNSA. CDR3 length: 13 residues.

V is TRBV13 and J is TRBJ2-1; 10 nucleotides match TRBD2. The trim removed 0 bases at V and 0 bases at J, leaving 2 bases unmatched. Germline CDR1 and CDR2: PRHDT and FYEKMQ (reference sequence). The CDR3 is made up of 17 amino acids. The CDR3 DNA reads TGTGCCAGCAGCTTAGGACTAGCGGGGATCTCCTACAATGAGCAGTTCTTC. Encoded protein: CASSLGLAGISYNEQFF.

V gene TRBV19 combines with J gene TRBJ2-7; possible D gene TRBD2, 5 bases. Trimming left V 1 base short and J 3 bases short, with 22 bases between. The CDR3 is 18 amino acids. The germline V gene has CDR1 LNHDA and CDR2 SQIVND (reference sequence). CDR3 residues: CASSIAGAELEALYEQYF. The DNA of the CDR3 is TGTGCCAGTAGTATAGCAGGAGCTGAACTAGAAGCTCTCTACGAGCAGTACTTC.

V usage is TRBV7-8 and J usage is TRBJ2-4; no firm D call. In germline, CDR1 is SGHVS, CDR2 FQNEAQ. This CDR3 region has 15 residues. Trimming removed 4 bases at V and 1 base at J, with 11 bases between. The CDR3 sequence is CASSSSPRAKNIQYF. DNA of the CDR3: TGTGCCAGCAGCTCCTCCCCGCGGGCCAAAAACATTCAGTACTTC.

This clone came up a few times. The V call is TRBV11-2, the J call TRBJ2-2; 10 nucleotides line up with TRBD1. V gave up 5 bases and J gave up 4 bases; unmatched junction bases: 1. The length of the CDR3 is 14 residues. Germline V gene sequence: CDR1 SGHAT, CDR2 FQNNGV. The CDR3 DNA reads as TGTGCCAGCAGCCGGGACAGGGGCACCGGGGAGCTGTTTTTT. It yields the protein CASSRDRGTGELFF.

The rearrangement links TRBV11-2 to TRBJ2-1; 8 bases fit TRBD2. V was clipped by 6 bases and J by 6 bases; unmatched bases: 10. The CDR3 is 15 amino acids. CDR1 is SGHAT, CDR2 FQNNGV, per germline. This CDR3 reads CASSQRGGLPNEQFF. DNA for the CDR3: TGTGCCAGCAGTCAACGGGGGGGCCTGCCCAATGAGCAGTTCTTC.

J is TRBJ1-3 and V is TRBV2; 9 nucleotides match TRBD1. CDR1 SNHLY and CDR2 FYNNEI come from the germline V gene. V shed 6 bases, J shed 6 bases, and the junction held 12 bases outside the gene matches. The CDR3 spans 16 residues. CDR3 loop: CASSRPTTGGENTIYF. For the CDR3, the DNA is TGTGCCAGCAGCCGGCCTACTACAGGGGGCGAAAACACCATATATTTT.

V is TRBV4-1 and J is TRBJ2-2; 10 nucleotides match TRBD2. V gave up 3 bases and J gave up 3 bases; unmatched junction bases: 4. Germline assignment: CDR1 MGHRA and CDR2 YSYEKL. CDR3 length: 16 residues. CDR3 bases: TGCGCCAGCAGCCATCTAGCGGGGGAGGACACCGGGGAGCTGTTTTTT. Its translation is CASSHLAGEDTGELFF.

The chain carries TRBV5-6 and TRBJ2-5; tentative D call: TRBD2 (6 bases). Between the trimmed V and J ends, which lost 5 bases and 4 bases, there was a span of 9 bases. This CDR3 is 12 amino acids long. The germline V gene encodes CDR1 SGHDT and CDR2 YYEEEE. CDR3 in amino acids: CASRLRGETQYF. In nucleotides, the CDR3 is TGTGCCAGCAGGCTGCGGGGAGAGACCCAGTACTTC.

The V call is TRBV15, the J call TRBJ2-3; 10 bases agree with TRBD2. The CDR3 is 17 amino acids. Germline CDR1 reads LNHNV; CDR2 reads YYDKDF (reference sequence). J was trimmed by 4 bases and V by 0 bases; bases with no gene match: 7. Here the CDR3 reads CATSRDGASGGSDTQYF. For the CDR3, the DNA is TGTGCCACCAGCAGAGATGGGGCTAGCGGGGGCTCAGATACGCAGTATTTT.

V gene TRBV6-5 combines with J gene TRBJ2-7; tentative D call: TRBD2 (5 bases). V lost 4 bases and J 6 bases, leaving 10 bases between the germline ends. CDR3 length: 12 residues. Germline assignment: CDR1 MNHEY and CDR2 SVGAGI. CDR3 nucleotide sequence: TGTGCCAGCAGTTCGGGAAGGGTCGAGCAGTACTTC. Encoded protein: CASSSGRVEQYF.

CDR3 DNA: TGTGCCAGCAGCCTTAATCAGGGGCCGGGAAACACCATATATTTT. Its protein is CASSLNQGPGNTIYF. The V call is TRBV7-3, the J call TRBJ1-3; D might be TRBD1 (6 bases). Deletions cut 5 bases from V and 4 bases from J, with 15 bases between. The germline V gene encodes CDR1 SGHTA and CDR2 FQGTGA. The CDR3 contains 15 residues.

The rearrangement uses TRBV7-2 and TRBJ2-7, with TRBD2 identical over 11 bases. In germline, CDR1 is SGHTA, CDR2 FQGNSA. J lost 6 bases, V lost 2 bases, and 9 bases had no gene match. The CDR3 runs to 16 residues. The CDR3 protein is CASSLQNSGGAGEQYF. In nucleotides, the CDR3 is TGTGCCAGCAGCTTACAGAATAGCGGGGGGGCCGGCGAGCAGTACTTC.

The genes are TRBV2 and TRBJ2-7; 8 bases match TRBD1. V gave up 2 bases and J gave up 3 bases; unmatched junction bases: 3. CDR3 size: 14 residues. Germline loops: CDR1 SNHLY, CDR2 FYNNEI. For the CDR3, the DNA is TGTGCCAGCAGTGAACAGGGGGCGGGCTACGAGCAGTACTTC. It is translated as CASSEQGAGYEQYF.

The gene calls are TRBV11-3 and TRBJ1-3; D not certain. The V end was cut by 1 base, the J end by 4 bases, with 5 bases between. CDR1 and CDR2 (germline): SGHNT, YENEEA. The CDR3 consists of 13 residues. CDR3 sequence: CASSLAPGNTIYF. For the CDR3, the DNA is TGTGCCAGCAGCTTAGCCCCAGGAAACACCATATATTTT.

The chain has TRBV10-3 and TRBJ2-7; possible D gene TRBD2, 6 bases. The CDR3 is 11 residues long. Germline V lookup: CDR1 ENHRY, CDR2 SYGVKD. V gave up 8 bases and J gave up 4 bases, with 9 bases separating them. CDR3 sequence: CAIRDLYEQYF. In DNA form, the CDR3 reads TGTGCCATCCGGGACTTATACGAGCAGTACTTC.

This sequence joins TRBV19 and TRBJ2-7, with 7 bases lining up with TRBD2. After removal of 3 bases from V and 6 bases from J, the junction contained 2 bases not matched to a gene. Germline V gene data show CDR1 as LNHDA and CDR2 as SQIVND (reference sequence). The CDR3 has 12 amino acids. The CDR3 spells CASSMGGVEQYF. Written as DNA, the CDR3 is TGTGCCAGTAGTATGGGAGGGGTCGAGCAGTACTTC.